Following are 20 T cell receptor beta chains from one sample sequenced in a study of OX40 agonist ivuxolimab in advanced cancers. Clones were read by immunoSEQ multiplex PCR, and TCRdb kept only the in-frame ones, dropping some. The sample includes around 57,000 clones, 82% of them seen just once. The material was CD4+ or CD8+ T cells sorted from blood, obtained in a trial of the OX40 agonist ivuxolimab. These receptors came from an adult with an advanced solid tumor such as melanoma, head and neck, liver or kidney cancer.

This clone was recorded only once. DNA of the CDR3: TGTGCCAGCAGTTCGGGTGGGGGTCAGAACACTGAAGCTTTCTTT. This gives the protein CASSSGGGQNTEAFF. The chain joins TRBV28 to TRBJ1-1; maybe TRBD1 (5 bases). The germline gives CDR1 MDHEN, CDR2 SYDVKM. CDR3 size: 15 residues. Trimming removed 4 bases from V and 1 base from J, with 13 bases in between.

This clone has just one count. This rearrangement joins TRBV6-7 to TRBJ1-1, with D perhaps TRBD1 (5 bases). TRBV6-7 counts as an open reading frame of uncertain function. The CDR3 length is 16 residues. Trimming cost V 5 bases and J 5 bases, with 21 bases left between them. The CDR3 region has the DNA TGTGCCAGCAGTCATCCTACCGATCCAGGGCCAACTGAAGCTTTCTTT. It yields the protein CASSHPTDPGPTEAFF.

The chain carries TRBV30 and TRBJ1-2; D is perhaps TRBD1 (6 bases). Germline values: CDR1 GTSNPN, CDR2 SVGIG (reference sequence). CDR3 length: 12 amino acids. V was pared by 5 bases and J by 7 bases, with 14 bases between. This chain's CDR3 is CAWQQGEGGYTF. Written as DNA, the CDR3 is TGTGCCTGGCAACAGGGAGAAGGTGGCTACACCTTC.

The rearrangement links TRBV28 to TRBJ2-7; tentatively, D is TRBD1 (5 bases). The germline CDR1 and CDR2 sequences are MDHEN and SYDVKM. Trimming removed 2 bases from V and 6 bases from J, with 8 bases in between. The CDR3 sequence is 12 residues long. This CDR3 reads CASSLIRGEQYF. The CDR3 bases are TGTGCCAGCAGTTTAATAAGGGGCGAGCAGTACTTC. Complete variable domain (other parts from reference TRBV28 and TRBJ2-7): DVKVTQSSRYLVKRTGEKVFLECVQDMDHENMFWYRQDPGLGLRLIYFSYDVKMKEKGDIPEGYSVSREKKERFSLILESASTNQTSMYLCASSLIRGEQYFGPGTRLTVT.

The chain recombines TRBV18 with TRBJ2-3, with D tentatively TRBD2 (6 bases). Germline V gives CDR1 KGHSH, CDR2 LQKENI. This CDR3 region has 14 residues. Between the trimmed V and J ends, which lost 5 bases and 1 base, there was a span of 10 bases. CDR3 sequence: CASSSSAGTDTQYF. As DNA, the CDR3 is TGTGCCAGCTCATCTAGCGCAGGCACAGATACGCAGTATTTT.

The chain joins TRBV19 to TRBJ2-1; 11 bases are shared with TRBD2. CDR3 length: 17 amino acids. V lost 7 bases and J lost 3; bases outside the gene matches: 11. The V gene's germline CDR1 is LNHDA and CDR2 SQIVND (reference sequence). DNA for the CDR3: TGTGCCAGTACCGGGACTAGCGGTCCCCGGTTCTACAATGAGCAGTTCTTC. It encodes CASTGTSGPRFYNEQFF.

The V gene is TRBV6-1, the J gene TRBJ1-5; no firm D call. V was cut by 8 bases and J by 0 bases, with 14 bases left in between. Germline lookup yields CDR1 MNHNS and CDR2 SASEGT. This CDR3 has 15 residues. CDR3 sequence reads: CASGRGSYSNQPQHF. The DNA for the CDR3 is TGTGCCAGCGGACGTGGCAGCTATAGCAATCAGCCCCAGCATTTT.

In this sample, this clone turned up once. V usage is TRBV19 and J usage is TRBJ2-1, with D maybe TRBD2 (6 bases). The V and J ends lost 6 bases and 0 bases respectively, with 9 bases between them. Germline loops: CDR1 LNHDA, CDR2 SQIVND (reference sequence). The CDR3 runs 14 residues. The CDR3 region is CASRAGSSYNEQFF. CDR3 DNA: TGTGCCAGTAGAGCGGGTAGCTCCTACAATGAGCAGTTCTTC.

The DNA for the CDR3 is TGCGCCAGCAGCCCAACGACAGCCTCCTACGAGCAGTACTTC. Encoded protein: CASSPTTASYEQYF. The gene calls are TRBV5-1 and TRBJ2-7, with D maybe TRBD1 (5 bases). The CDR3 spans 14 residues. CDR1 is SGHRS, CDR2 YFSETQ, per germline. Trimming pared 4 bases from V and 0 bases from J, leaving 11 bases between.

The CDR3 here is CASGQGLRRPQQYF. Written as DNA, the CDR3 is TGTGCCAGCGGCCAGGGACTCCGACGCCCTCAGCAGTACTTC. J is TRBJ2-5 and V is TRBV11-2; possible D gene TRBD2, 6 bases. Germline CDR1 is SGHAT and CDR2 is FQNNGV. This CDR3 comprises 14 residues. V lost 8 bases and J lost 11, with 24 bases in between.

This chain connects TRBV5-4 to TRBJ2-7; D possibly corresponds to TRBD2 (6 bases). The CDR3 is 14 amino acids. The V gene lost 3 bases and the J gene lost 4 bases, with 14 bases spanning the gap. The V gene's germline CDR1 is SGHNT and CDR2 YYREEE (reference sequence). CDR3: CASSSTGAGYEQYF. DNA of the CDR3: TGTGCCAGCAGCTCAACGGGAGCCGGGTACGAGCAGTACTTC.

This clone was picked up one time. V usage is TRBV28 and J usage is TRBJ2-7; TRBD2 matches 8 bases. Germline V lookup: CDR1 MDHEN, CDR2 SYDVKM. The CDR3 has 14 amino acids. V lost 6 bases and J lost 4; bases outside the gene matches: 8. In DNA form, the CDR3 reads TGTGCCAGCAGGCCGTCGGGACTAGTTTACGAGCAGTACTTC. Its translation: CASRPSGLVYEQYF.

In this sample, this clone turned up once. The chain uses TRBV6-5 and TRBJ2-3; TRBD2 agrees at 9 bases. The CDR3 is 14 amino acids. V dropped 6 bases and J dropped 4; count of bases not matched to a gene: 5. Germline V gives CDR1 MNHEY, CDR2 SVGAGI. CDR3 nucleotide sequence: TGTGCCAGCAGCAGGCGGGAGGGGGCAGATACGCAGTATTTT. Protein product: CASSRREGADTQYF.

The J gene is TRBJ2-1, the V gene TRBV4-3; either TRBD1 or TRBD2 may supply D (6 bases each). Between the trimmed V and J ends, which lost 0 bases and 13 bases, there was a span of 10 bases. This CDR3 contains 12 residues. Germline CDR1 reads LGHNA; CDR2 reads YSLEER. The DNA for the CDR3 is TGCGCCAGCAGCCAAGATCGGGGGCCACAGTTCTTC. It encodes CASSQDRGPQFF.

The J gene is TRBJ2-4, the V gene TRBV9; 8 nucleotides agree with TRBD2. There are 15 residues in the CDR3. Unmatched junction bases numbered 9, after V lost 3 bases and J lost 7 bases. From germline, CDR1 is SGDLS and CDR2 YYNGEE. The CDR3 loop is CASSALSGLDNIQYF. For the CDR3, the DNA is TGTGCCAGCAGCGCCCTCTCGGGACTAGATAACATTCAGTACTTC.

This clone turned up a few times. The chain uses TRBV11-2 and TRBJ2-1; no clear D. CDR3 length equals 13 residues. V was pared by 2 bases and J by 10 bases, with 12 bases between. From germline, CDR1 is SGHAT and CDR2 FQNNGV. The CDR3 region is CASSLPSLGEQFF. The DNA for the CDR3 is TGTGCCAGCAGCTTACCCTCTCTGGGGGAGCAGTTCTTC.

The chain couples TRBV2 to TRBJ2-3; 12 bases align to TRBD2. The germline V gene has CDR1 SNHLY and CDR2 FYNNEI. CDR3 size: 16 residues. Trimming cost V 3 bases and J 5 bases; bases outside gene matches: 6. CDR3 nucleotide sequence: TGTGCCAGCAGTGAGATGGGACTAGCGGGTAGAGATACGCAGTATTTT. Translation gives CASSEMGLAGRDTQYF.

This chain uses TRBV28 with TRBJ1-5; unclear D gene. The length of the CDR3 is 15 residues. Germline V CDR1 and CDR2: MDHEN, SYDVKM. V was cut by 0 bases and J by 3 bases, with 9 bases left in between. DNA for the CDR3: TGTGCCAGCAGTTTATGGGCTGAAGACAATCAGCCCCAGCATTTT. Its translation is CASSLWAEDNQPQHF.

This clone was seen once. This sequence joins TRBV10-3 and TRBJ2-3, with 7 bases aligning to TRBD2. The junction had 13 bases not matched to a gene; V was cut back by 10 bases and J by 0 bases. Germline-derived CDR1 and CDR2 are ENHRY and SYGVKD. The CDR3 loop spans 16 amino acids. The DNA for the CDR3 is TGTGCCACCCGGTTGGGGAGGGCCTCTAGCACAGATACGCAGTATTTT. Protein product: CATRLGRASSTDTQYF.

The chain carries TRBV27 and TRBJ2-2; D may correspond to TRBD1 or TRBD2 (5 bases each). The germline V and J ends were trimmed by 5 bases and 7 bases, with 14 bases remaining between them. There are 14 residues in the CDR3. The germline V gene encodes CDR1 MNHEY and CDR2 SMNVEV (reference sequence). The CDR3 protein is CASSPRGGIGELFF. The CDR3 nucleotides are TGTGCCAGCAGTCCCCGTGGGGGTATCGGGGAGCTGTTTTTT.